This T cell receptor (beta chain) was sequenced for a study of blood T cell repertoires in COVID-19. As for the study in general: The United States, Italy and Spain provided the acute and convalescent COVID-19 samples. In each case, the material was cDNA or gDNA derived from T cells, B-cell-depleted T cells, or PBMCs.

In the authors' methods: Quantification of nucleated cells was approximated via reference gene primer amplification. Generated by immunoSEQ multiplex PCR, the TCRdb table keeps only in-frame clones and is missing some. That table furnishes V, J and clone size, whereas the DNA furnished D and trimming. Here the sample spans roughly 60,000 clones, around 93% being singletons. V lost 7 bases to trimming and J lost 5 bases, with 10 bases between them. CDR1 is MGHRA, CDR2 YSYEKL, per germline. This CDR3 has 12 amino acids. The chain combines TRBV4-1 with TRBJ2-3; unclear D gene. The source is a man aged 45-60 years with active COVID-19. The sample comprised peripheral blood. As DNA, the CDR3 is TGCGCCAGCACGTCGGGTGAAGATACGCAGTATTTT. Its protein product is CASTSGEDTQYF.